The rows below give T cell receptor beta chains drawn from one sample of a study of T cell changes during pregnancy in multiple sclerosis. Assay used: immunoSEQ multiplex PCR; TCRdb lists only in-frame clones, some missing. The table records about 100,000 clones, approximately 90% of them present only once. Sequencing used peripheral blood, obtained after pregnancy. The receptors were sampled from a female donor with multiple sclerosis, enrolled in a pregnancy study. Each CDR3 is given with its conserved first and last residue. The D gene is left open where the match is weak. Some rows have no size entry. The others give once, few or many, or a class for an expanded clone.

CDR3nt | CDR3aa | j_gene | abundance | v_gene | d_gene
TGCAGCGTTGAAGGCCAGGGGGCCTACGAGCAGTACTTC | CSVEGQGAYEQYF | TRBJ2-7 | - | TRBV29-1 | TRBD1
TGTGCCAGCAGTGAAGGTCCGTCTGAAGCTTTCTTT | CASSEGPSEAFF | TRBJ1-1 | - | TRBV6-1 | -
TGCAGTGCTATCAGGGATGAAGCTTTCTTT | CSAIRDEAFF | TRBJ1-1 | once | TRBV20-1 | -
TGTGCCAGTAGTATATTGGCGGGAGGGCCCAACGAGCAGTACTTC | CASSILAGGPNEQYF | TRBJ2-7 | once | TRBV19 | TRBD2
TGTGCCAGCAGTTACCCGGGGACAGGGACCGGCTACACCTTC | CASSYPGTGTGYTF | TRBJ1-2 | - | TRBV6-6 | TRBD1
TGTGCCAGCAGTTTATTGGCGGGGCAGATTAATTCACCCCTCCACTTT | CASSLLAGQINSPLHF | TRBJ1-6 | - | TRBV27 | -
TGTGCCAGCAGCTTAAATTCGGCAAGCGCGGAGGGCCGGGTTGGCGAGCAGTACTTC | CASSLNSASAEGRVGEQYF | TRBJ2-7 | - | TRBV7-8 | -
TGTGCCAGCTCCCAGACTACCACTGAAGCTTTCTTT | CASSQTTTEAFF | TRBJ1-1 | - | TRBV6-1 | -
TGTGCCAGCAGTCGGAACCAACAGAGCAATCAGCCCCAGCATTTT | CASSRNQQSNQPQHF | TRBJ1-5 | once | TRBV6-1 | -
TGTGCCAGCAGCGTAGGGGCGGGAGGGTACGAGCAGTACTTC | CASSVGAGGYEQYF | TRBJ2-7 | - | TRBV9 | TRBD2
TGTGCCACCAGCAGAGATCTTGGAAGAGGTAACACCATATATTTT | CATSRDLGRGNTIYF | TRBJ1-3 | - | TRBV15 | -
TGTGCCAGCAAAATGACAGGGACGGAAACTGAAGCTTTCTTT | CASKMTGTETEAFF | TRBJ1-1 | - | TRBV6-6 | TRBD1
TGTGCCAGCAGCTTAGGCCAGCGGGGGGGCAATGAGCAGTTCTTC | CASSLGQRGGNEQFF | TRBJ2-1 | - | TRBV7-6 | TRBD2
TGCGCCAGCAGCCAGCCCAGGGAGGCAGGGAACGAGCAGTACTTC | CASSQPREAGNEQYF | TRBJ2-7 | - | TRBV4-1 | -
TGTGCCACCCGGGGGGATTACAGGAGTCATGAGCAGTTCTTC | CATRGDYRSHEQFF | TRBJ2-1 | - | TRBV10-3 | TRBD2
TGTGCCAGCTCACCAGTTGGCGGGAGAAGAGAGACCCAGTACTTC | CASSPVGGRRETQYF | TRBJ2-5 | - | TRBV18 | TRBD2
TGTGCCAGCAGCTTAGTGGCGCCAGGGGGGTCAGGGGCCAACGTCCTGACTTTC | CASSLVAPGGSGANVLTF | TRBJ2-6 | - | TRBV7-8 | -
TGCAGCGTTAAAGGTCTCCGCCAGGGCAGCACAGATACGCAGTATTTT | CSVKGLRQGSTDTQYF | TRBJ2-3 | - | TRBV29-1 | -
TGTGCCAGTAAACTAGCGGGAAATTTTGCAGATACGCAGTATTTT | CASKLAGNFADTQYF | TRBJ2-3 | - | TRBV27 | TRBD2
TGCGCCAGCAGCTTCGTAACTCATAACACCGGGGAGCTGTTTTTT | CASSFVTHNTGELFF | TRBJ2-2 | - | TRBV5-1 | -
TGTGCCAGCAGGATGCGACAGGGCACTGGAAACACCATATATTTT | CASRMRQGTGNTIYF | TRBJ1-3 | - | TRBV7-9 | TRBD1
TGTGCCAGCAGCCCGGGAGGAGGGCGGGAGACCGGGGAGCTGTTTTTT | CASSPGGGRETGELFF | TRBJ2-2 | - | TRBV7-9 | TRBD2
TGTGCCTGGAGTCCCAGAACTAGCGGGAGTATGACCGGGGAGCTGTTTTTT | CAWSPRTSGSMTGELFF | TRBJ2-2 | - | TRBV30 | TRBD2
TGTGCCAGCAGCTTATACTCCCAGGGAGGCAATGAGCAGTTCTTC | CASSLYSQGGNEQFF | TRBJ2-1 | - | TRBV11-2 | -
TGTGCCAGCAGCCTCCCGTCAGGGGCGGTCTGGAATGGCTACACCTTC | CASSLPSGAVWNGYTF | TRBJ1-2 | - | TRBV7-4 | -
TGTGCCAGCAGCAAAGTAGGGAGTCCATCGCGTGACGAGCAGTACTTC | CASSKVGSPSRDEQYF | TRBJ2-7 | - | TRBV9 | -
TGTGCCAGCAGCGTAAGCCCGAGACTAGCGGGAAGGAAGGAGGATGAGCAGTTCTTC | CASSVSPRLAGRKEDEQFF | TRBJ2-1 | - | TRBV9 | TRBD2
TGTGCCAGCAGCCGCCTCGGACTAGCGGGGGATACGCAGTATTTT | CASSRLGLAGDTQYF | TRBJ2-3 | - | TRBV11-3 | TRBD2
TGTGCCAGCAGCGTAGTAGCGGGGGGGCCCGGGGAGCTGTTTTTT | CASSVVAGGPGELFF | TRBJ2-2 | - | TRBV9 | TRBD2
TGTGCCAGTAGTAGACAGGGGTATGGCTACACCTTC | CASSRQGYGYTF | TRBJ1-2 | once | TRBV19 | TRBD1
TGTGCCAGCAGGCACCGGGACAGGGAGGATGAGCAGTTCTTC | CASRHRDREDEQFF | TRBJ2-1 | - | TRBV6-5 | TRBD1
TGTGCCAGCAGCTTAGACCCCGGAGGGTTTAATGAAAAACTGTTTTTT | CASSLDPGGFNEKLFF | TRBJ1-4 | - | TRBV11-3 | -
TGTGCCAGCAGCTTAGCGACAGAAATGAACACTGAAGCTTTCTTT | CASSLATEMNTEAFF | TRBJ1-1 | few | TRBV7-6 | -
TGTGCCAGCCAGGGGGTTGGTCAGCCCCAGCATTTT | CASQGVGQPQHF | TRBJ1-5 | - | TRBV27 | TRBD1